In this sample, the clone carrying this TCR beta chain turned up a few times. The data belong to a study of T-cell reconstitution after alpha-beta-depleted transplantation in children. The TCRbeta library was prepared with unique molecular identifiers. TCRdb ran MiXCR on the PCR reads and lists one entry per CDR3 protein. Of fewer than 120,000 distinct CDR3 sequences listed, over 9% are singletons. The CDR3 is 13 residues long. With 5 bases removed from V and 4 bases from J, the gap between germline ends came to 10 bases. CDR1 and CDR2 (germline): SGHVS, FNYEAQ. The chain combines TRBV7-6 with TRBJ2-3; D ambiguous. Specimen: PBMCs from the stem cell graft donor, collected from the stem cell graft. This clonotype originated in a human donor who donated a stem cell graft to a child with acute lymphoblastic leukemia. The CDR3 DNA is TGTGCCAGCAGCCCTCAGGCGGCAGATACGCAGTATTTT. Translating gives CASSPQAADTQYF.